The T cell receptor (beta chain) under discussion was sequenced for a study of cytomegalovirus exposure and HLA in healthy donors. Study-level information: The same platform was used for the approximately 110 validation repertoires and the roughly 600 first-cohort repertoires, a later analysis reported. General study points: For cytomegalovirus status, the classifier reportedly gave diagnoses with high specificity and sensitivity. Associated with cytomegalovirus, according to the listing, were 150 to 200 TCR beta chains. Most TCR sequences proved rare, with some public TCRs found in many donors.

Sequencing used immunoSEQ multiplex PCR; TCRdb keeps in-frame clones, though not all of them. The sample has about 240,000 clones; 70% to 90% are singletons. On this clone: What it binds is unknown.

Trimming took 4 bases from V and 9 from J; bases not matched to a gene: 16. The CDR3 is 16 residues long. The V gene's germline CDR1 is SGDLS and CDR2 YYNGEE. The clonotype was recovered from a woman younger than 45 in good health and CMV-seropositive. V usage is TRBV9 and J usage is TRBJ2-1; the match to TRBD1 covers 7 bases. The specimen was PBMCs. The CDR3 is CASSPSTGIPHGEQFF. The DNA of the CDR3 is TGTGCCAGCAGCCCTTCGACAGGGATACCCCATGGTGAGCAGTTCTTC.